This T cell receptor beta chain appears in the sequencing data of a study of blood T cell repertoires in COVID-19. Study-level background: Spain, Italy and the United States supplied samples that represented acute and convalescent COVID-19. T cells, B-cell-depleted T cells, or PBMCs provided the cDNA or gDNA that served as material.

Original analysis: Reference gene primer amplification yielded estimated nucleated cell counts. Profiling relied on immunoSEQ multiplex PCR, and the TCRdb table lists in-frame clones only, not all of them. V, J and clone size were drawn from that table, and D and trimming were deduced from the DNA. The sample lists 250,000 or so clones, roughly 87% occurring once. The CDR3 is 19 residues long. Trimming at V came to 1 base and at J to 4 bases, leaving 18 bases not matched to a gene. Germline CDR1 reads SGHTA; CDR2 reads FQGNSA. This clonotype was sampled from a man between 18 and 35 years old with active or convalescent COVID-19. Sequenced sample: peripheral blood. The chain combines TRBV7-2 with TRBJ2-7, with TRBD2 identical over 8 bases. The chain's CDR3 is CASSLEMRGVAGGFYEQYF. The DNA for the CDR3 is TGTGCCAGCAGCTTAGAAATGCGGGGGGTTGCGGGAGGCTTTTACGAGCAGTACTTC.